A single sample gave rise to the 31 T cell receptor beta chains below, sequenced in a study of T cell responses to AZD1222 COVID-19 vaccine. Measured with immunoSEQ multiplex PCR; TCRdb has only the in-frame clones, and not every one. The sample lists around 130,000 clones; 80% to 90% were seen once. Sequenced here: peripheral blood, sampled on day 0 of AZD1222 vaccination. These receptors were obtained from an adult in good health.

This chain uses TRBV24-1 with TRBJ2-7; D is perhaps TRBD1 (5 bases). This CDR3 is 14 amino acids long. In germline, CDR1 is KGHDR, CDR2 SFDVKD. V dropped 4 bases and J dropped 2 bases, with 11 bases sitting between them. The CDR3 sequence is CATSESDRPYEQYF. The CDR3 coding sequence is TGTGCCACCAGTGAATCTGACAGACCCTACGAGCAGTACTTC.

The chain couples TRBV19 to TRBJ1-2, with D uncertain. This CDR3 is 15 amino acids long. Germline CDR1 reads LNHDA; CDR2 reads SQIVND (reference sequence). Trimming took off 7 bases at V and 5 bases at J, with 20 bases between the two ends. The CDR3 protein is CASTSSTPWGYGYTF. The CDR3 DNA reads TGTGCCAGTACCTCGTCGACTCCCTGGGGTTATGGCTACACCTTC.

The rearrangement joins TRBV11-2 to TRBJ2-4; possible D gene TRBD2, 6 bases. The CDR3 length is 14 residues. Trimming took off 0 bases at V and 8 bases at J, with 11 bases between the two ends. Germline loops: CDR1 SGHAT, CDR2 FQNNGV. The CDR3 spells CASSLEEGRDIQYF. The CDR3 DNA reads TGTGCCAGCAGCTTAGAGGAGGGGCGGGACATTCAGTACTTC.

The sample holds one count of this clone. CDR3 residues: CASSGRGRVEKLFF. In DNA, the CDR3 is TGTGCCAGCAGCGGCAGGGGGCGGGTGGAAAAACTGTTTTTT. The V call is TRBV7-8, the J call TRBJ1-4; TRBD1 aligns across 8 bases. The CDR3 is 14 amino acids. The V segment lost 5 bases and the J segment 8 bases; nucleotides outside the gene matches: 7. Germline loops: CDR1 SGHVS, CDR2 FQNEAQ.

This clone came up a few times. DNA for the CDR3: TGTGCCAGTCAAGAAGCGGAAACTTACGAGCAGTACTTC. Translating it yields CASQEAETYEQYF. The rearrangement links TRBV28 to TRBJ2-7; D possibly corresponds to TRBD2 (5 bases). Trimming pared 9 bases from V and 4 bases from J, leaving 16 bases between. CDR3 length equals 13 residues. Germline values: CDR1 MDHEN, CDR2 SYDVKM.

V and J are TRBV19 and TRBJ1-5, with TRBD1 matching over 10 bases. Germline assignment: CDR1 LNHDA and CDR2 SQIVND (reference sequence). After removal of 4 bases from V and 0 bases from J, the junction contained 12 bases not matched to a gene. The CDR3 totals 19 residues. The CDR3 nucleotides read TGTGCCAGTAGTACGCGACGGGACAGGGGAACCTATAGCAATCAGCCCCAGCATTTT. As protein: CASSTRRDRGTYSNQPQHF.

The V and J genes are TRBV29-1 and TRBJ1-5; D gene ambiguous. This CDR3 is built from 12 residues. V was trimmed by 1 base and J by 8 bases, leaving 9 bases between them. The germline gives CDR1 SQVTM, CDR2 ANQGSEA. Here the CDR3 reads CSVEGLGEPQHF. The CDR3 nucleotides are TGCAGCGTTGAAGGGCTCGGAGAGCCCCAGCATTTT.

This rearrangement joins TRBV2 to TRBJ2-1; 11 bases map to TRBD2. This CDR3 has 15 residues. The V gene end was trimmed by 7 bases and the J gene end by 5 bases; junction bases not matched to a gene: 7. Germline V gene sequence: CDR1 SNHLY, CDR2 FYNNEI. The CDR3 sequence: CASKPLAGDDNEQFF. CDR3 nucleotide sequence: TGTGCCAGCAAACCACTAGCGGGAGACGACAATGAGCAGTTCTTC.

The chain employs TRBV27 and TRBJ2-7, with D possibly being TRBD1 or TRBD2 (5 bases each). Trimming took 5 bases from V and 6 from J, leaving 8 bases between them. Germline CDR1 MNHEY, CDR2 SMNVEV (reference sequence). The CDR3 consists of 11 residues. The CDR3 sequence is CASSTGGEQYF. The CDR3 nucleotides read TGTGCCAGCAGTACTGGGGGCGAGCAGTACTTC.

This chain uses TRBV7-9 with TRBJ2-1; D might be TRBD2 (6 bases). V was cut by 5 bases and J by 10 bases, with 18 bases left in between. Looked up from germline, CDR1 is SEHNR and CDR2 is FQNEAQ (reference sequence). There are 14 residues in the CDR3. The CDR3 reads CASSLDYLEGEQFF. CDR3 in DNA: TGTGCCAGCAGCCTGGACTACCTTGAGGGGGAGCAGTTCTTC.

CDR3 DNA sequence: TGTGCCAGCAGTCCCCAGGAAGGATACAATTCACCCCTCCACTTT. Protein: CASSPQEGYNSPLHF. This chain uses TRBV6-2 or TRBV6-3 with TRBJ1-6; D unresolved. This CDR3 comprises 15 residues. Germline V CDR1 and CDR2: MNHEY, SVGEGT. Trimming removed 5 bases from V and 7 bases from J, with 15 bases in between.

This rearrangement joins TRBV7-2 to TRBJ2-1; 9 bases line up with TRBD1. J lost 2 bases, V lost 5 bases, and 1 base had no gene match. CDR1 is SGHTA, CDR2 FQGNSA, per germline. The CDR3 extends over 14 amino acids. The CDR3 loop is CASSRDRAYNEQFF. The CDR3 DNA follows: TGTGCCAGCAGCCGGGACAGGGCCTACAATGAGCAGTTCTTC.

The V gene is TRBV4-3, the J gene TRBJ2-3; weak D call: TRBD1 (5 bases). V was cut by 0 bases and J by 6 bases, with 10 bases left in between. Germline assignment: CDR1 LGHNA and CDR2 YSLEER. The length of the CDR3 is 14 residues. This CDR3 is CASSQDGAGDTQYF. Here the CDR3 DNA reads TGCGCCAGCAGCCAAGATGGGGCTGGCGATACGCAGTATTTT.

This clone has only one observation. The J gene is TRBJ2-7, the V gene TRBV27; TRBD1 is a possible D gene (6 bases). Between the trimmed V and J ends, which lost 7 bases and 2 bases, there was a span of 12 bases. This CDR3 contains 13 residues. The germline gives CDR1 MNHEY, CDR2 SMNVEV (reference sequence). CDR3 sequence reads: CASISRGAYEQYF. The CDR3 nucleotides are TGTGCCAGCATTTCCAGGGGAGCCTACGAGCAGTACTTC.

This rearrangement joins TRBV7-9 to TRBJ2-7, with D perhaps matching TRBD1 or TRBD2 (6 bases each). The germline V and J ends were trimmed by 6 bases and 0 bases, with 15 bases remaining between them. Germline V CDR1 and CDR2: SEHNR, FQNEAQ (reference sequence). The CDR3 covers 15 residues. The DNA for the CDR3 is TGTGCCAGCAGTACCACGGGGGCCCCCTCCTACGAGCAGTACTTC. It translates to CASSTTGAPSYEQYF.

This rearrangement joins TRBV6-1 to TRBJ2-2, with D unresolved. V dropped 1 base and J dropped 5 bases, with 11 bases sitting between them. The germline V gene encodes CDR1 MNHNS and CDR2 SASEGT. This CDR3 comprises 15 residues. The CDR3 loop is CASSEVRVGTGELFF. In DNA form, the CDR3 reads TGTGCCAGCAGTGAAGTTAGGGTAGGGACCGGGGAGCTGTTTTTT.

The table lists this clone with a count of one. The chain combines TRBV6-4 with TRBJ1-6, with TRBD1 matching 7 bases. Germline CDR1 MRHNA, CDR2 SNTAGT. The CDR3 runs 13 residues. V lost 6 bases to trimming and J lost 16 bases; unmatched junction nucleotides: 12. The CDR3 sequence: CASSAGQASFLHF. In DNA form, the CDR3 reads TGTGCCAGCAGCGCTGGACAGGCGAGTTTTCTCCACTTT.

The V and J genes are TRBV30 and TRBJ1-2; D perhaps matches TRBD1 (5 bases). Germline V gene lookup returns CDR1 GTSNPN and CDR2 SVGIG (reference sequence). Trimming took 4 bases from V and 8 from J, leaving 17 bases between them. This CDR3 is built from 13 residues. The DNA of the CDR3 is TGTGCCTGGATCCATCGGCGTTGGGACGGCTACACCTTC. Its translation is CAWIHRRWDGYTF.

CDR3 in DNA: TGTGCCAGCTCCCTCATCCCGGTACAGACAAATGAAAAACTGTTTTTT. Translation: CASSLIPVQTNEKLFF. The rearrangement uses TRBV18 and TRBJ1-4; D not resolved. V gave up 6 bases and J gave up 5 bases, with 19 bases separating them. The CDR3 extends over 16 amino acids. In germline, CDR1 is KGHSH, CDR2 LQKENI.

The V gene is TRBV9, the J gene TRBJ1-2; 8 bases line up with TRBD1. V trimming: 0 bases; J trimming: 3 bases; junction bases outside the gene matches: 1. The CDR3 covers 14 residues. Germline-derived CDR1 and CDR2 are SGDLS and YYNGEE. This CDR3 reads CASSVVTGDYGYTF. In DNA, the CDR3 is TGTGCCAGCAGCGTAGTGACAGGGGACTATGGCTACACCTTC.

The chain employs TRBV19 and TRBJ2-2; weak D call: TRBD2 (6 bases). This CDR3 has 14 residues. Germline CDR1 is LNHDA and CDR2 is SQIVND (reference sequence). Trimming removed 3 bases from V and 5 bases from J, with 10 bases in between. CDR3 region: CASSMGGLTGELFF. CDR3 bases: TGTGCCAGTAGTATGGGGGGATTAACCGGGGAGCTGTTTTTT. Combining the CDR3 with reference TRBV19 and TRBJ2-2 gives the whole variable domain DGGITQSPKYLFRKEGQNVTLSCEQNLNHDAMYWYRQDPGQGLRLIYYSQIVNDFQKGDIAEGYSVSREKKESFPLTVTSAQKNPTAFYLCASSMGGLTGELFFGEGSRLTVL.

The chain couples TRBV27 to TRBJ2-5; the D gene is possibly TRBD1 (6 bases). This CDR3 has 15 amino acids. V shed 2 bases and J shed 5 bases, with 15 bases lying between them. Germline CDR1 MNHEY, CDR2 SMNVEV (reference sequence). The chain's CDR3 is CASSLGTTSTETQYF. CDR3 DNA: TGTGCCAGCAGTTTAGGGACAACTAGTACCGAGACCCAGTACTTC.

The sample holds one count of this clone. The J gene is TRBJ2-1, the V gene TRBV5-1, with TRBD2 matching 8 bases. The CDR3 consists of 15 residues. V trimming: 0 bases; J trimming: 1 base; junction bases outside the gene matches: 0. From germline, CDR1 is SGHRS and CDR2 YFSETQ. CDR3 sequence reads: CASSLGGGSYNEQFF. The CDR3 DNA reads as TGCGCCAGCAGCTTGGGCGGGGGGTCCTACAATGAGCAGTTCTTC.

The CDR3: CASSKGTGHQPQHF. CDR3 sequence (DNA): TGCGCCAGCAGCAAGGGGACAGGACATCAGCCCCAGCATTTT. The V call is TRBV5-1, the J call TRBJ1-5; 8 nucleotides agree with TRBD1. CDR1 is SGHRS, CDR2 YFSETQ, per germline. CDR3 length: 14 amino acids. V shed 4 bases, J shed 5 bases, and the junction held 5 bases outside the gene matches.

The chain carries TRBV5-5 and TRBJ2-7; 9 nucleotides agree with TRBD2. The CDR3 has 17 residues. J was trimmed by 2 bases and V by 4 bases; bases with no gene match: 13. The germline V gene encodes CDR1 SGHKS and CDR2 YYEKEE (reference sequence). CDR3 in DNA: TGTGCCAGCAGCCATACCTTTAGCGGGAGCGACGCCTACGAGCAGTACTTC. It specifies CASSHTFSGSDAYEQYF.

The V call is TRBV30, the J call TRBJ2-1; D may be TRBD2 (6 bases). CDR3 length: 14 residues. The V and J ends lost 1 base and 1 base respectively, with 8 bases between them. Germline V gene sequence: CDR1 GTSNPN, CDR2 SVGIG (reference sequence). Here the CDR3 DNA reads TGTGCCTGGAGTGCCGGGGGATCCTACAATGAGCAGTTCTTC. Protein product: CAWSAGGSYNEQFF.

DNA of the CDR3: TGTGCCAGCAGCCTCGGACCTAACGGCTACACCTTC. It encodes CASSLGPNGYTF. The J gene is TRBJ1-2, the V gene TRBV14; no definite D call. Germline assignment: CDR1 SGHDN and CDR2 FVKESK. Trimming shortened V by 4 bases and J by 8 bases, and 11 bases separated the two germline ends. The CDR3 runs 12 residues.

The chain employs TRBV5-1 and TRBJ2-2, with D unresolved. CDR1 SGHRS and CDR2 YFSETQ come from the germline V gene. There are 13 residues in the CDR3. V was clipped by 0 bases and J by 5 bases, with 5 bases between them. CDR3: CASSLDRTGELFF. DNA for the CDR3: TGCGCCAGCAGCTTGGATAGGACCGGGGAGCTGTTTTTT. Combining the CDR3 with reference TRBV5-1 and TRBJ2-2 gives the whole variable domain KAGVTQTPRYLIKTRGQQVTLSCSPISGHRSVSWYQQTPGQGLQFLFEYFSETQRNKGNFPGRFSGRQFSNSRSEMNVSTLELGDSALYLCASSLDRTGELFFGEGSRLTVL.

This clone was detected only once. V usage is TRBV2 and J usage is TRBJ1-5; TRBD1 aligns across 10 bases. Germline CDR1 and CDR2: SNHLY and FYNNEI. This CDR3 comprises 15 residues. Unmatched junction bases numbered 7, after V lost 4 bases and J lost 7 bases. CDR3 sequence: CASSVRDRGNQPQHF. In DNA, the CDR3 is TGTGCCAGCAGTGTTAGGGACAGGGGTAACCAGCCCCAGCATTTT.

The chain is built from TRBV6-4 and TRBJ2-3, with 9 nucleotides matching TRBD2. This CDR3 has 16 amino acids. CDR1 MRHNA and CDR2 SNTAGT come from the germline V gene. After removal of 8 bases from V and 2 bases from J, the junction contained 11 bases not matched to a gene. CDR3 loop: CASARVAGAHTDTQYF. In DNA, the CDR3 is TGTGCCAGCGCCCGGGTAGCGGGGGCCCACACAGATACGCAGTATTTT.

In this sample, this clone turned up once. The genes are TRBV28 and TRBJ2-5; 8 bases align to TRBD1. This CDR3 has 13 residues. Germline CDR1 and CDR2: MDHEN and SYDVKM. The J segment lost 3 bases and the V segment lost 6 bases, leaving 3 bases of the junction unmatched. CDR3 protein: CASRVDREETQYF. CDR3 bases: TGTGCCAGCAGGGTGGACAGGGAAGAGACCCAGTACTTC. The full variable domain, completed using reference TRBV28 and TRBJ2-5, is DVKVTQSSRYLVKRTGEKVFLECVQDMDHENMFWYRQDPGLGLRLIYFSYDVKMKEKGDIPEGYSVSREKKERFSLILESASTNQTSMYLCASRVDREETQYFGPGTRLLVL.